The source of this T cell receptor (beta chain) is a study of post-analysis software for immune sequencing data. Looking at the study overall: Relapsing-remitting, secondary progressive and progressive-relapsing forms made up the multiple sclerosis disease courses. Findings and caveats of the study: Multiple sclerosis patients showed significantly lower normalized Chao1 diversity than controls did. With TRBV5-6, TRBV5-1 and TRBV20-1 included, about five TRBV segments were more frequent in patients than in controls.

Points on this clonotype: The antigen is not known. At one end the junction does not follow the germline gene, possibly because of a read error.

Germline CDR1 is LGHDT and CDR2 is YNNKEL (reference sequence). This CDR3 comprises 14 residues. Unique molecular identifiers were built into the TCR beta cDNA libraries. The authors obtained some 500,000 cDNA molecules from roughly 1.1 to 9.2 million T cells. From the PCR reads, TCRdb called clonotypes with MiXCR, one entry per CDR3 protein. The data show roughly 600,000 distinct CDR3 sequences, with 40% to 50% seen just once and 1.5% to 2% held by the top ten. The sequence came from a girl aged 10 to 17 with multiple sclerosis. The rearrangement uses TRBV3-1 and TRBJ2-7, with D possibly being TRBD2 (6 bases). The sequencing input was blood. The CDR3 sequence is CASSQEVAVYGQYF. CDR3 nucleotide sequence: TGTGCCAGCAGCCAAGAAGTAGCGGTATACGGGCAGTACTTC.